One and the same sample provided the 31 T cell receptor beta chains below, sequenced in a study of T cells in narcolepsy. Sequencing was performed with immunoSEQ multiplex PCR; in TCRdb, only in-frame clones are kept and a portion is missing. The sample includes some 30,000 clones, roughly 80% of them seen just once. The sequenced material came from memory (CD45RA-) CD4+ T cells from blood. All receptors come from a human donor in good health.

This sequence joins TRBV5-1 and TRBJ2-2, with a tentative D call TRBD2 (6 bases). This CDR3 region has 15 residues. Trimming cost V 2 bases and J 5 bases, with 13 bases left between them. CDR1 is SGHRS, CDR2 YFSETQ, per germline. The CDR3 protein is CASSFGGAGTGELFF. As DNA, the CDR3 is TGCGCCAGCAGCTTCGGGGGAGCGGGTACCGGGGAGCTGTTTTTT.

V and J are TRBV27 and TRBJ2-1, with a weak D call TRBD2 (5 bases). CDR1 and CDR2 (germline): MNHEY, SMNVEV (reference sequence). V was cut by 2 bases and J by 0 bases, with 14 bases left in between. CDR3 length: 17 amino acids. CDR3 loop: CASSLRLLGSSYNEQFF. In DNA form, the CDR3 reads TGTGCCAGCAGTTTAAGACTATTAGGAAGCTCCTACAATGAGCAGTTCTTC.

The chain combines TRBV5-1 with TRBJ2-3, with D perhaps TRBD1 (6 bases). This CDR3 is built from 13 residues. V shed 5 bases and J shed 4 bases, with 11 bases lying between them. Germline CDR1 is SGHRS and CDR2 is YFSETQ. The CDR3, as DNA: TGCGCCAGCAGTGCACAGGGATCAGATACGCAGTATTTT. Translating it yields CASSAQGSDTQYF.

This clone has a single count. The chain couples TRBV6-1 to TRBJ1-4, with a weak D call TRBD1 (6 bases). The CDR3 totals 14 residues. V was cut by 5 bases and J by 3 bases, with 10 bases left in between. Per the germline V gene, CDR1 is MNHNS and CDR2 is SASEGT. Here the CDR3 DNA reads TGTGCCAGCAGTAACAGGGTTTCTAATGAAAAACTGTTTTTT. Amino acid sequence: CASSNRVSNEKLFF.

The chain joins TRBV6-1 to TRBJ1-1; possible D gene TRBD1, 5 bases. The CDR3 runs to 14 residues. The V and J ends lost 4 bases and 5 bases respectively, with 14 bases between them. Germline CDR1 is MNHNS and CDR2 is SASEGT. The CDR3 loop is CASSVRGGGTEAFF. DNA of the CDR3: TGTGCCAGCAGTGTTAGGGGCGGGGGGACTGAAGCTTTCTTT.

This clone has more than one count but fewer than ten. The chain recombines TRBV7-2 with TRBJ1-5; D is possibly TRBD1 (5 bases). This CDR3 region has 13 residues. Per germline, CDR1 SGHTA and CDR2 FQGNSA. V lost 4 bases and J lost 7, with 11 bases in between. The chain's CDR3 is CASSSRRDQPQHF. The DNA for the CDR3 is TGTGCCAGCAGCTCTAGAAGGGACCAGCCCCAGCATTTT.

This clone was counted once. The chain recombines TRBV7-2 with TRBJ1-2; no reliable D call. Germline V lookup: CDR1 SGHTA, CDR2 FQGNSA. Trimming cost V 5 bases and J 7 bases, with 20 bases left between them. There are 15 residues in the CDR3. CDR3 loop: CASSARPGQEGGYTF. CDR3 bases: TGTGCCAGCAGCGCCAGGCCCGGGCAGGAAGGTGGCTACACCTTC.

This clone was counted only a few times. This chain uses TRBV5-4 with TRBJ2-1; 9 bases fit TRBD2. Germline CDR1 is SGHNT and CDR2 is YYREEE (reference sequence). The V gene end was trimmed by 4 bases and the J gene end by 6 bases; junction bases not matched to a gene: 8. CDR3 length equals 15 residues. The CDR3 region has the DNA TGTGCCAGCAGCCTAGCGGGGCGGTCGGGCAATGAGCAGTTCTTC. Residues: CASSLAGRSGNEQFF.

The rearrangement links TRBV6-1 to TRBJ2-3; TRBD2 matches at 7 bases. Germline loops: CDR1 MNHNS, CDR2 SASEGT. The V segment lost 4 bases and the J segment 4 bases; nucleotides outside the gene matches: 5. The CDR3 has 14 residues. CDR3 DNA sequence: TGTGCCAGCAGTGTGGTGGGAGGGTCAGATACGCAGTATTTT. Translating it yields CASSVVGGSDTQYF.

CDR3 DNA: TGCGCCAGCAGTGCTAACCGGGACAGGGAAGAAGCTTTCTTT. Translated: CASSANRDREEAFF. This sequence joins TRBV10-1 and TRBJ1-1; 9 positions match TRBD1. Germline CDR1 reads WNHNN; CDR2 reads SYGVQD (reference sequence). The CDR3 is 14 residues long. V was pared by 4 bases and J by 8 bases, with 8 bases of the junction left unmatched.

The chain recombines TRBV6-1 with TRBJ1-1; TRBD1 might be the D (5 bases). Germline values: CDR1 MNHNS, CDR2 SASEGT. The CDR3 consists of 14 residues. V lost 7 bases and J lost 7, with 19 bases in between. The CDR3 sequence: CASILGAKGFEAFF. The CDR3 DNA follows: TGTGCCAGCATCCTAGGGGCCAAGGGATTTGAAGCTTTCTTT.

The rearrangement uses TRBV2 and TRBJ1-1; TRBD1 matches 7 bases. Losses at the gene ends were 6 bases for V and 3 bases for J; bases not matched to a gene: 10. Germline-derived CDR1 and CDR2 are SNHLY and FYNNEI. CDR3 size: 15 residues. CDR3 loop: CASSTQQGRYTEAFF. Here the CDR3 DNA reads TGTGCCAGCAGCACTCAACAGGGGAGGTACACTGAAGCTTTCTTT.

This clone showed up just a few times. The chain combines TRBV7-7 with TRBJ2-1; 8 positions match TRBD2. The CDR3 has 13 amino acids. Trimming removed 5 bases from V and 6 bases from J; junction bases left unmatched: 3. Germline V gene sequence: CDR1 SSHAT, CDR2 FNYEAQ (reference sequence). The CDR3 bases are TGTGCCAGCAGCCTCCTAGCGGGCAATGAGCAGTTCTTC. Amino acid sequence: CASSLLAGNEQFF.

This clone was seen a single time. The chain couples TRBV30 to TRBJ2-7; TRBD1 is a possible D gene (6 bases). Germline V gene data show CDR1 as GTSNPN and CDR2 as SVGIG (reference sequence). V gave up 5 bases and J gave up 6 bases, with 17 bases separating them. The CDR3 extends over 13 amino acids. Here the CDR3 reads CAWWTATTVEQYF. In DNA, the CDR3 is TGTGCCTGGTGGACAGCAACTACGGTCGAGCAGTACTTC. Full variable domain (missing parts from reference TRBV30 and TRBJ2-7): SQTIHQWPATLVQPVGSPLSLECTVEGTSNPNLYWYRQAAGRGLQLLFYSVGIGQISSEVPQNLSASRPQDRQFILSSKKLLLSDSGFYLCAWWTATTVEQYFGPGTRLTVT.

The chain couples TRBV5-1 to TRBJ2-3; D perhaps matches TRBD2 (6 bases). The CDR3 extends over 16 amino acids. Germline loops: CDR1 SGHRS, CDR2 YFSETQ. V lost 0 bases and J lost 0, with 11 bases in between. DNA for the CDR3: TGCGCCAGCAGCTTGGCCCCTAGCGCAAGCACAGATACGCAGTATTTT. This encodes CASSLAPSASTDTQYF.

This clone was observed a few times. The rearrangement links TRBV5-1 to TRBJ1-4, with TRBD1 matching 9 bases. Looked up from germline, CDR1 is SGHRS and CDR2 is YFSETQ. Germline trimming cut 0 bases from V and 5 bases from J; bases unmatched to any gene: 5. This CDR3 region has 16 residues. CDR3 residues: CASSLGDRVGNEKLFF. In nucleotides, the CDR3 is TGCGCCAGCAGCTTGGGGGACAGGGTCGGCAATGAAAAACTGTTTTTT.

This clone was seen once. The chain joins TRBV21-1 to TRBJ2-3; the table calls TRBD1, which could not be checked here. TRBV21-1 is a pseudogene. This CDR3 contains 15 residues. CDR3 amino acids: CASSFPQGNTDTQYF. DNA for the CDR3: TGTGCCAGCAGCTTCCCCCAGGGTAACACAGATACGCAGTATTTT.

This chain uses TRBV10-3 with TRBJ2-1; 7 bases are shared with TRBD2. Per germline, CDR1 ENHRY and CDR2 SYGVKD. With V trimmed by 11 bases and J by 5 bases, 12 bases remained unmatched. The length of the CDR3 is 14 residues. The DNA for the CDR3 is TGTGCCTCAACCGCTAGCGGAGCACACAATGAGCAGTTCTTC. Translated: CASTASGAHNEQFF.

The V gene is TRBV15, the J gene TRBJ1-3, with D tentatively TRBD1 (5 bases). Germline loops: CDR1 LNHNV, CDR2 YYDKDF (reference sequence). The V end was cut by 0 bases, the J end by 4 bases, with 16 bases between. This CDR3 contains 17 residues. CDR3 sequence (DNA): TGTGCCACCAGCAGAGATCGACAGAAACTAACCGGAAACACCATATATTTT. As protein: CATSRDRQKLTGNTIYF. Full variable domain (remainder filled in from reference TRBV15 and TRBJ1-3): DAMVIQNPRYQVTQFGKPVTLSCSQTLNHNVMYWYQQKSSQAPKLLFHYYDKDFNNEADTPDNFQSRRPNTSFCFLDIRSPGLGDTAMYLCATSRDRQKLTGNTIYFGEGSWLTVV.

The chain carries TRBV11-2 and TRBJ2-7, with TRBD2 matching 8 bases. Germline CDR1 and CDR2: SGHAT and FQNNGV. The CDR3 is 13 residues long. V was clipped by 1 base and J by 6 bases; unmatched bases: 2. CDR3 DNA sequence: TGTGCCAGCAGCTTAGCGCGGGGGGCCGAGCAGTACTTC. Its protein product is CASSLARGAEQYF.

This clone appeared a single time. This chain links TRBV7-2 with TRBJ2-5, with 8 bases fitting TRBD1. In germline, CDR1 is SGHTA, CDR2 FQGNSA. Losses at the gene ends were 1 base for V and 5 bases for J; bases not matched to a gene: 6. The CDR3 consists of 15 residues. CDR3 protein: CASSLGRGHDETQYF. DNA for the CDR3: TGTGCCAGCAGCTTAGGCAGGGGGCACGACGAGACCCAGTACTTC.

This clone was recorded a few times. One end of the junction is discordant with germline, which a read error may explain. The chain is built from TRBV7-3 and TRBJ1-2; D uncertain. Germline V gives CDR1 SGHTA, CDR2 FQGTGA. The CDR3 covers 13 residues. CDR3 sequence: CASSLTDDHSTYW. For the CDR3, the DNA is TGTGCCAGCAGCTTAACGGACGACCACTCAACCTACTGG.

V and J are TRBV11-2 and TRBJ1-2; 7 bases agree with TRBD1. CDR3 length: 18 amino acids. Germline CDR1 and CDR2: SGHAT and FQNNGV. V lost 4 bases and J lost 4; bases outside the gene matches: 18. The CDR3 loop is CASSSRGGTGTVGYGYTF. The CDR3 DNA follows: TGTGCCAGCAGCTCCCGGGGGGGAACCGGGACAGTCGGCTATGGCTACACCTTC.

This clone has more than one count but fewer than ten. V usage is TRBV6-6 and J usage is TRBJ1-5; D gene ambiguous. Germline V gene sequence: CDR1 MNHNY, CDR2 SVGAGI (reference sequence). V dropped 4 bases and J dropped 2 bases, with 6 bases sitting between them. The CDR3 has 13 residues. CDR3 bases: TGTGCCAGCAGTTTACGCGGCAATCAGCCCCAGCATTTT. Its translation is CASSLRGNQPQHF.

This chain's CDR3 is CASSPRNGDNEQFF. DNA of the CDR3: TGTGCCAGCTCACCACGTAATGGGGACAATGAGCAGTTCTTC. The chain carries TRBV18 and TRBJ2-1; D is undetermined. V lost 1 base, J lost 5 bases, and 9 bases lay in between. The CDR3 loop spans 14 amino acids. From germline, CDR1 is KGHSH and CDR2 LQKENI.

This chain connects TRBV2 to TRBJ1-2; D perhaps matches TRBD1 (5 bases). V was clipped by 8 bases and J by 4 bases, with 17 bases between them. CDR3 length: 14 amino acids. Germline V gene data show CDR1 as SNHLY and CDR2 as FYNNEI. The CDR3 loop reads CASQDTGGGYGYTF. CDR3 DNA sequence: TGTGCCAGCCAGGACACGGGAGGCGGCTATGGCTACACCTTC.

The gene calls are TRBV5-1 and TRBJ2-3; 11 bases align to TRBD2. Germline CDR1 is SGHRS and CDR2 is YFSETQ. Trimming at V came to 1 base and at J to 4 bases, leaving 2 bases not matched to a gene. The CDR3 contains 15 residues. The CDR3 coding sequence is TGCGCCAGCAGCTTGACTAGCGGGGGACCAGATACGCAGTATTTT. Protein: CASSLTSGGPDTQYF.

On this clone: An end of the junction does not agree with germline; a read error may underlie this. This rearrangement joins TRBV7-9 to TRBJ1-1; tentatively, D is TRBD1 (5 bases). The CDR3 spans 12 residues. CDR1 and CDR2 from the germline V gene are SEHNR and FQNEAQ (reference sequence). In DNA form, the CDR3 reads TGTGCCAGCAGCTTAGCCAGGGTACAGGAGGACTTT. This encodes CASSLARVQEDF.

This clone was recorded a few times. This chain uses TRBV29-1 with TRBJ1-2, with D perhaps matching TRBD1 (5 bases). V gave up 7 bases and J gave up 5 bases, with 11 bases separating them. The CDR3 has 11 residues. In germline, CDR1 is SQVTM, CDR2 ANQGSEA. CDR3 in amino acids: CSGGDGYGYTF. The CDR3 DNA is TGCAGCGGGGGGGACGGGTATGGCTACACCTTC.

The V call is TRBV11-3, the J call TRBJ1-1; D unclear. The CDR3 contains 13 residues. The germline V and J ends were trimmed by 5 bases and 3 bases, with 10 bases remaining between them. Germline CDR1 reads SGHNT; CDR2 reads YENEEA. CDR3 sequence (DNA): TGTGCCAGCAGCCCCTTCTCTTACACTGAAGCTTTCTTT. Its translation is CASSPFSYTEAFF.

This sequence joins TRBV29-1 and TRBJ1-2, with D maybe TRBD1 (5 bases). There are 13 residues in the CDR3. With 3 bases removed from V and 2 bases from J, the gap between germline ends came to 10 bases. CDR1 SQVTM and CDR2 ANQGSEA come from the germline V gene. For the CDR3, the DNA is TGCAGCGTTGACGGGGGTGGAAACTATGGCTACACCTTC. Amino acid sequence: CSVDGGGNYGYTF.